Listed below are T cell receptor beta chains from one sample, sequenced in a study of OX40 agonist ivuxolimab in advanced cancers. Clones were sequenced by immunoSEQ multiplex PCR, and TCRdb holds only the in-frame ones, with some missing. The sample yields 57,000 or so clones, roughly nine tenths seen once. Here the sequenced sample was CD4+ or CD8+ T cells sorted from blood, taken in a trial of the OX40 agonist ivuxolimab. The receptors were gathered from an adult with an advanced solid tumor such as melanoma, head and neck, liver or kidney cancer. Both conserved end residues are part of each CDR3. Fields, in order: CDR3 protein, CDR3 DNA, V gene, clone size, D gene, J gene. A D gene is named only where the DNA matches it firmly. Not all rows give a size; the values are once, few, many and, for expanded clones, a class.

CASRGGLANEKLFF	TGTGCCAGCAGGGGAGGGCTGGCTAATGAAAAACTGTTTTTT	TRBV19	NA	NA	TRBJ1-4
CASSPAGTINGYTF	TGTGCCAGCAGCCCGGCCGGGACGATCAATGGCTACACCTTC	TRBV4-2	NA	NA	TRBJ1-2
CASSLIGESGANVLTF	TGTGCCAGCAGTTTAATTGGGGAATCAGGGGCCAACGTCCTGACTTTC	TRBV27	NA	NA	TRBJ2-6
CASSYLRGGGSNQPQHF	TGTGCCAGCAGCTATCTCAGGGGCGGAGGTAGCAATCAGCCCCAGCATTTT	TRBV27	once	NA	TRBJ1-5
CASSPTTGSYEQYF	TGCGCCAGCAGCCCAACGACAGGGAGTTACGAGCAGTACTTC	TRBV4-1	NA	TRBD1	TRBJ2-7
CASSTGQGIGQPQHF	TGTGCCAGCAGCACTGGACAGGGGATAGGTCAGCCCCAGCATTTT	TRBV7-2	NA	TRBD1	TRBJ1-5
CAWREGQVRTGELFF	TGTGCCTGGAGAGAGGGACAGGTCCGCACCGGGGAGCTGTTTTTT	TRBV30	few	TRBD1	TRBJ2-2
CASSDQGLVSSGEYF	TGTGCCAGCAGTGACCAAGGACTAGTCTCGAGCGGCGAGTACTTC	TRBV2	NA	TRBD2	TRBJ2-7
CASSIKVGSNSQPQHF	TGTGCCAGTAGTATTAAGGTGGGATCAAACAGTCAGCCCCAGCATTTT	TRBV19	NA	NA	TRBJ1-5
CASSLLWMVSGNTIYF	TGTGCCAGCAGCTTATTGTGGATGGTCTCTGGAAACACCATATATTTT	TRBV7-8	NA	NA	TRBJ1-3
CASSGGASGNTIYF	TGTGCCAGTAGTGGCGGGGCGTCTGGAAACACCATATATTTT	TRBV19	NA	NA	TRBJ1-3
CASSLAGTRDTQYF	TGTGCCAGCAGCTTAGCGGGCACCCGAGATACGCAGTATTTT	TRBV7-2	NA	NA	TRBJ2-3
CASSYSGGGYTF	TGTGCCAGCAGTTACTCAGGGGGAGGCTACACCTTC	TRBV6-6	NA	NA	TRBJ1-2
CATSRDDRVGETQYF	TGTGCCACCAGCAGAGATGATCGGGTGGGGGAGACCCAGTACTTC	TRBV15	NA	NA	TRBJ2-5
CASSSGPRNPDTQYF	TGTGCCAGCAGCTCGGGGCCCCGTAATCCAGATACGCAGTATTTT	TRBV11-3	once	NA	TRBJ2-3
CASRPGLAGEGSYNEQFF	TGTGCCAGCAGACCGGGACTAGCGGGAGAGGGCTCCTACAATGAGCAGTTCTTC	TRBV2	NA	TRBD2	TRBJ2-1
CASSIGPSYEQYF	TGTGCCAGCAGCATCGGACCCTCCTACGAGCAGTACTTC	TRBV11-3	once	NA	TRBJ2-7
CASSPGRVQDTQYF	TGCGCCAGCAGCCCCGGCCGCGTTCAAGATACGCAGTATTTT	TRBV5-1	NA	NA	TRBJ2-3
CASSLKSGHTWTGELFF	TGTGCCAGCAGCTTAAAGTCTGGCCATACATGGACCGGGGAGCTGTTTTTT	TRBV7-8	NA	NA	TRBJ2-2
CASNRVENTEAFF	TGTGCCAGCAACAGGGTTGAGAACACTGAAGCTTTCTTT	TRBV2	NA	NA	TRBJ1-1
CASSNNQQGSGQGNTIYF	TGTGCCAGCAGTAACAACCAACAGGGGTCAGGCCAGGGGAACACCATATATTTT	TRBV28	NA	TRBD1	TRBJ1-3
CASSRQENTEAFF	TGTGCCAGCAGTAGACAGGAGAACACTGAAGCTTTCTTT	TRBV6-5	once	NA	TRBJ1-1
CASSQLAGGIETQYF	TGCGCCAGCAGCCAGTTAGCGGGAGGGATAGAGACCCAGTACTTC	TRBV4-3	NA	TRBD2	TRBJ2-5
CASRSPPLEQYF	TGTGCAAGTCGCTCCCCCCCCCTCGAGCAGTACTTC	TRBV12-2	NA	NA	TRBJ2-7
CASSEGGQGWYEQYF	TGTGCCAGCAGTGAGGGGGGACAGGGATGGTACGAGCAGTACTTC	TRBV2	NA	TRBD1	TRBJ2-7
CALGQGAQPQHF	TGTGCCTTAGGACAGGGGGCCCAGCCCCAGCATTTT	TRBV30	NA	TRBD1	TRBJ1-5
CAISNSGYEQYF	TGTGCCATCAGTAATAGCGGCTACGAGCAGTACTTC	TRBV10-3	NA	NA	TRBJ2-7
CASSLFGAGGTQYF	TGTGCCAGCAGCTTATTTGGAGCCGGGGGGACCCAGTACTTC	TRBV7-2	NA	NA	TRBJ2-5